The 12 T cell receptor beta chains presented below share a single source sample, sequenced in a study of T cell responses to AZD1222 COVID-19 vaccine. Libraries were prepared by immunoSEQ multiplex PCR; TCRdb keeps only in-frame clonotypes and omits some of them. The repertoire has 130,000 or so clones, 75% to 95% of them found once; the top ten carry about 7%. The sequencing here drew on peripheral blood, taken on day 0 of AZD1222 vaccination. The receptors come from an adult in good health.

This clone was seen at least ten times. V gene TRBV2 combines with J gene TRBJ2-5, with a tentative D call TRBD1 (5 bases). The CDR3 runs 14 residues. Trimming shortened V by 4 bases and J by 1 base, and 10 bases separated the two germline ends. CDR1 SNHLY and CDR2 FYNNEI come from the germline V gene. The CDR3 here is CASSGWGPQETQYF. The CDR3 nucleotides are TGTGCCAGCAGTGGATGGGGCCCCCAAGAGACCCAGTACTTC.

The chain links TRBV29-1 to TRBJ1-3, with 8 nucleotides matching TRBD1. CDR1 and CDR2 from the germline V gene are SQVTM and ANQGSEA. V was pared by 6 bases and J by 0 bases, with 10 bases of the junction left unmatched. There are 16 residues in the CDR3. For the CDR3, the DNA is TGCAGCGTGGGATTGGCAGGGGGCACCTCTGGAAACACCATATATTTT. It yields the protein CSVGLAGGTSGNTIYF.

This clone was observed once. This chain connects TRBV6-2 or TRBV6-3 to TRBJ1-5, with D uncertain. The germline gives CDR1 MNHEY, CDR2 SVGEGT. The CDR3 has 13 residues. The V gene lost 7 bases and the J gene lost 4 bases, with 11 bases spanning the gap. The CDR3 bases are TGTGCCAGCACCCCCGGGTGGAATCAGCCCCAGCATTTT. This encodes CASTPGWNQPQHF.

The chain employs TRBV30 and TRBJ2-7; the match to TRBD1 covers 7 bases. Germline CDR1 and CDR2: GTSNPN and SVGIG (reference sequence). Unmatched junction bases numbered 3, after V lost 1 base and J lost 0 bases. This CDR3 has 14 residues. CDR3 DNA sequence: TGTGCCTGGAGTGCGGGACAGCCCTCCTACGAGCAGTACTTC. Its protein product is CAWSAGQPSYEQYF.

J is TRBJ2-1 and V is TRBV6-2 or TRBV6-3; D remains ambiguous. Trimming pared 8 bases from V and 5 bases from J, leaving 19 bases between. Germline lookup yields CDR1 MNHEY and CDR2 SVGEGT. CDR3 length: 15 residues. CDR3 sequence reads: CASGSVQWNHNEQFF. CDR3 nucleotides: TGTGCCAGCGGTTCAGTACAGTGGAATCACAATGAGCAGTTCTTC.

This chain uses TRBV10-3 with TRBJ2-5; 7 bases are a match to TRBD1. V was pared by 4 bases and J by 1 base, with 6 bases of the junction left unmatched. The CDR3 contains 15 residues. The germline V gene has CDR1 ENHRY and CDR2 SYGVKD. CDR3 in amino acids: CAISANTGAQETQYF. The CDR3 DNA is TGTGCCATCAGTGCTAATACAGGGGCCCAAGAGACCCAGTACTTC.

The chain uses TRBV30 and TRBJ1-1; weak D call: TRBD1 (5 bases). This CDR3 spans 12 amino acids. The V gene's germline CDR1 is GTSNPN and CDR2 SVGIG (reference sequence). V lost 8 bases to trimming and J lost 1 base, with 11 bases between them. This chain's CDR3 is CAGKQENTEAFF. The CDR3 coding sequence is TGTGCCGGAAAACAGGAGAACACTGAAGCTTTCTTT. Drawing the rest from reference TRBV30 and TRBJ1-1, the complete variable domain is SQTIHQWPATLVQPVGSPLSLECTVEGTSNPNLYWYRQAAGRGLQLLFYSVGIGQISSEVPQNLSASRPQDRQFILSSKKLLLSDSGFYLCAGKQENTEAFFGQGTRLTVV.

The chain employs TRBV28 and TRBJ1-1, with 9 positions matching TRBD1. The germline gives CDR1 MDHEN, CDR2 SYDVKM. The ends lost 5 bases at V and 6 bases at J; junction bases unmatched: 13. The length of the CDR3 is 16 residues. DNA for the CDR3: TGTGCCAGCAGTCGCACCGCCGGGACAGGGAATCCTGAAGCTTTCTTT. Residues: CASSRTAGTGNPEAFF.

The chain uses TRBV3-1 (or the pseudogene TRBV3-2) and TRBJ2-7; TRBD2 matches 8 bases. Germline CDR1 is LGHDT and CDR2 is YNNKEL (reference sequence). The CDR3 spans 18 residues. V lost 4 bases to trimming and J lost 2 bases; unmatched junction nucleotides: 16. CDR3 sequence (DNA): TGTGCCAGCAGCCCCAAACGGGGGGGCCTCATGTCCCCCTACGAGCAGTACTTC. It codes for CASSPKRGGLMSPYEQYF.

The chain has TRBV4-1 and TRBJ1-5; a possible D gene is TRBD1 (6 bases). The CDR3 sequence is 16 residues long. V shed 0 bases and J shed 2 bases, with 11 bases lying between them. Germline V CDR1 and CDR2: MGHRA, YSYEKL. The CDR3 loop is CASSQDRGVGNQPQHF. The CDR3 DNA reads TGCGCCAGCAGCCAAGACAGGGGCGTTGGCAATCAGCCCCAGCATTTT.

This clone has just one count. V and J are TRBV6-4 and TRBJ2-1, with D possibly being TRBD1 (5 bases). From germline, CDR1 is MRHNA and CDR2 SNTAGT. The CDR3 is 16 residues long. V was shortened by 0 bases and J by 1 base, with 10 bases between the two germline ends. In nucleotides, the CDR3 is TGTGCCAGCAGTGACTCGTACAGGCTATCCTACAATGAGCAGTTCTTC. Translating it yields CASSDSYRLSYNEQFF.

The CDR3 spells CASSPRGTGRNTEAFF. CDR3 in DNA: TGTGCCAGCTCACCCCGGGGGACAGGGAGGAACACTGAAGCTTTCTTT. This sequence joins TRBV18 and TRBJ1-1, with 9 nucleotides matching TRBD1. The CDR3 spans 16 residues. Germline CDR1 is KGHSH and CDR2 is LQKENI. The trim removed 3 bases at V and 1 base at J, leaving 6 bases unmatched.